This T cell receptor beta chain was identified during a study of cytotoxic CD8 clonotypes in ibrutinib-treated CLL. Method: immunoSEQ multiplex PCR; TCRdb's copy keeps in-frame clones and lacks some. The sample carries under 200,000 clones, 81% recorded once. This CDR3 spans 14 amino acids. V shed 0 bases and J shed 4 bases, with 8 bases lying between them. Per germline, CDR1 SGDLS and CDR2 YYNGEE. This clone was counted only a few times. The rearrangement links TRBV9 to TRBJ1-5; D gene unclear. The origin of this receptor is a human donor with chronic lymphocytic leukemia. The sample here was PBMCs, taken after 12 months of ibrutinib treatment. CDR3 amino acids: CASSVGSQNQPQHF. The DNA for the CDR3 is TGTGCCAGCAGCGTAGGGTCCCAGAATCAGCCCCAGCATTTT.